The present entry profiles one T cell receptor beta chain with its context. It has no known antigen specificity. Base qualities are missing; no much larger clone stands one base away. These data belong to a study of CD8 T cells in Susac syndrome (dated by TCRdb to the late 2010s). Background on the whole study: The study used repertoire sequencing to test whether antigen drove CD8+ T cell activation and differentiation in Susac syndrome. Beyond this particular receptor, the publication reports: The number of individuals in the TCR sequencing and HLA analysis was acknowledged as relatively small.

RNA was extracted with the RNeasy kit and roughly 0.45 to 1 ug was reverse transcribed using random hexamers. TCR beta CDR3 regions were amplified with the immunoSEQ multiplex PCR assay covering 54 Vbeta and 13 Jbeta segments. PCR amplification bias was corrected using a synthetic template baseline for primer optimization and computational correction. Per the authors' processing: Reads were annotated to V, D and J genes according to IMGT and were analyzed with immunoSEQ Analyzer, with only productive sequences retained. Clonality was calculated as one minus the Shannon entropy normalized by log2 of the number of productive unique sequences. Public and private clones were assessed among the 100 most prevalent clones of each patient and control. Clones were defined as Susac-specific if absent from the healthy and MS cohorts, from under 1,200 published viral clones and from other ImmuneACCESS disease sequences. TCRdb trimmed the raw reads at Q25, called clones with MiXCR and kept productive beta chains. For every CDR3 protein sequence, its rows merge into one entry that carries the most common genes and DNA. These V and J calls rely on TCRdb rather than the paper's analysis. Across this sample there are under 200,000 distinct CDR3 sequences, with approximately 95% seen only once. The top ten constitute about 0.1% of the sample.

Peripheral blood CD8+ and CD4+ T cells from healthy donors, Susac syndrome patients and multiple sclerosis patients were profiled using high-throughput TCR beta sequencing. The healthy donors served as controls matched for age and sex. Bulk CD8+ and CD4+ T cells were purified magnetically by negative isolation, whereas CD8+ TEMRA cells were enriched by FACS. Blood was collected in EDTA tubes and processed within 24 hours, with PBMCs isolated through density gradient centrifugation. PBMCs intended for TCR sequencing were cryopreserved in liquid nitrogen and thawed later in a water bath at 37 degrees C. A purity of at least 90% was achieved for sorted or isolated CD4+, CD8+ and CD8+ TEMRA cells. Ends trimmed: V by 1 base, J by 2 bases; bases unmatched to a gene: 1. Including cysteine and phenylalanine, the CDR3 has 14 amino acids. Solely the CDR3 DNA is kept, with 42 bases framed from the first base. CDR1 and CDR2, per the germline V gene, are SGHDN and FVKESK.

The TCR was taken from a human donor in good health. Recombination linked TRBV14 to TRBJ2-5; 7 central nucleotides agree with TRBD2. Sequenced: CD4+ T cells from PBMCs. The bases are TGTGCCAGCAGCCAAGTAGCGGGTCAAGAGACCCAGTACTTC. This encodes CASSQVAGQETQYF.